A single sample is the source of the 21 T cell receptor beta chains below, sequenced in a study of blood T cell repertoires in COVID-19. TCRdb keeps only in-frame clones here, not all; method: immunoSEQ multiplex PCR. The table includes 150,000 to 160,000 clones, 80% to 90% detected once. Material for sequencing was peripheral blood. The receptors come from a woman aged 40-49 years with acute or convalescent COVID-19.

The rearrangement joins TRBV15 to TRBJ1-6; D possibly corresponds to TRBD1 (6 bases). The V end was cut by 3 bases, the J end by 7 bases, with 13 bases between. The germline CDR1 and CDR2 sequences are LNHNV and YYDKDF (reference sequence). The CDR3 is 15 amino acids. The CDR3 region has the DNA TGTGCCACCAGCAGTCCGGGACAAAGGAATTCACCCCTCCACTTT. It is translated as CATSSPGQRNSPLHF.

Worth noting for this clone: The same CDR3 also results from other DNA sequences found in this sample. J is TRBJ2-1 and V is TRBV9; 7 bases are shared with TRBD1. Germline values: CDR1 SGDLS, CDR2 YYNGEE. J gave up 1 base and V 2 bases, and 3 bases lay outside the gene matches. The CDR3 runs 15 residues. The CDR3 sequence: CASSVAGGSYNEQFF. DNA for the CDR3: TGTGCCAGCAGCGTTGCAGGGGGATCCTACAATGAGCAGTTCTTC.

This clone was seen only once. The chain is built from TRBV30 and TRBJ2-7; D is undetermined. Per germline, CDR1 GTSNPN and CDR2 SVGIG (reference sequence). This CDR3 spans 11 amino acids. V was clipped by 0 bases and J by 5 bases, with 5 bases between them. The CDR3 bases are TGTGCCTGGAGTGTACGAGACGAGCAGTACTTC. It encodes CAWSVRDEQYF.

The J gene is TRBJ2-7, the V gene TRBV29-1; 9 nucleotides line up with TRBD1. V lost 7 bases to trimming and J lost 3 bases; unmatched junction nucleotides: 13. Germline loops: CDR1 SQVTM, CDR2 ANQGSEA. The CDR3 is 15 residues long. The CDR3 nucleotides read TGCAGCGACGGACAGGGGACTCTTATCATCTACGAGCAGTACTTC. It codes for CSDGQGTLIIYEQYF.

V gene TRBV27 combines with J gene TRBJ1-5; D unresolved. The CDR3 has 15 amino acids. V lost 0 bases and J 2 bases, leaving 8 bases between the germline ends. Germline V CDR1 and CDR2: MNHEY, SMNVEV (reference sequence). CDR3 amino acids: CASSLSWQGNQPQHF. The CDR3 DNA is TGTGCCAGCAGTTTATCGTGGCAGGGCAATCAGCCCCAGCATTTT.

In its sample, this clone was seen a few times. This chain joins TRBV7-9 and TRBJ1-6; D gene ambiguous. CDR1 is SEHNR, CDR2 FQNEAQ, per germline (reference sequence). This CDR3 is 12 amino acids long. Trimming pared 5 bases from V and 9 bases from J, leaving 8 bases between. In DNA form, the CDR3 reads TGTGCCAGCAGCCCGCCTAGTTCACCCCTCCACTTT. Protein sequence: CASSPPSSPLHF.

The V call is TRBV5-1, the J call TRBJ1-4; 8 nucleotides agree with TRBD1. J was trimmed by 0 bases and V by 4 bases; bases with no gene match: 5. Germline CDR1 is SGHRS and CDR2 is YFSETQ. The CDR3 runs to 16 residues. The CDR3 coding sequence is TGCGCCAGCAGCGCCGGACAGGGTGCAACTAATGAAAAACTGTTTTTT. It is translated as CASSAGQGATNEKLFF.

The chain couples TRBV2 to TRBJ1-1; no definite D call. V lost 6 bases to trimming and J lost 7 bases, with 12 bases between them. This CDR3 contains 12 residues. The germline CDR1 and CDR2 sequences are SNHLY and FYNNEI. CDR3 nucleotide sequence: TGTGCCAGCAGCTCTAACAGCTTTGAAGCTTTCTTT. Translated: CASSSNSFEAFF.

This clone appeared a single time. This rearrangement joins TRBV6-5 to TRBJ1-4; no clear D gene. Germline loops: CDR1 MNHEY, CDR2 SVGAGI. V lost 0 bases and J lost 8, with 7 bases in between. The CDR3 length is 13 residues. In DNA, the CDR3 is TGTGCCAGCAGTTACTCGAGTAAGGAAAAACTGTTTTTT. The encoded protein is CASSYSSKEKLFF.

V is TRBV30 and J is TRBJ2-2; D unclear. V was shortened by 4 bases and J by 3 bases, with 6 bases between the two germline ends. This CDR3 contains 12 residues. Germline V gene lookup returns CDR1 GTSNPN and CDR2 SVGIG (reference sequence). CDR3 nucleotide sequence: TGTGCCTGGAATGGAGACACCGGGGAGCTGTTTTTT. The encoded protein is CAWNGDTGELFF.

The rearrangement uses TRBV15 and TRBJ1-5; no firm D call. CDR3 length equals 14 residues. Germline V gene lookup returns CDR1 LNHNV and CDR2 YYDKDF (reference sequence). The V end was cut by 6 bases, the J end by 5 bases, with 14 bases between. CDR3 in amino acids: CATSDAGSDQPQHF. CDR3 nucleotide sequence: TGTGCCACCAGTGATGCGGGATCGGATCAGCCCCAGCATTTT.

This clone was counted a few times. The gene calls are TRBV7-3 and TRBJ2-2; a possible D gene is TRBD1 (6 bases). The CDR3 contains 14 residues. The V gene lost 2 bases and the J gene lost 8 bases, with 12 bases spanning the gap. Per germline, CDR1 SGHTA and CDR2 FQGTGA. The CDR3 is CASSLGQYQGELFF. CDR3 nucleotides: TGTGCCAGCAGCTTAGGACAGTACCAAGGGGAGCTGTTTTTT.

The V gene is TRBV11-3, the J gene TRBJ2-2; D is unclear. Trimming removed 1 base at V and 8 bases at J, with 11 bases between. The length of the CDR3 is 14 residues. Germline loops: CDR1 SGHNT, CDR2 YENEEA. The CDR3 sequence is CASSLGEPGGELFF. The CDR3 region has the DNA TGTGCCAGCAGCTTAGGTGAACCCGGGGGGGAGCTGTTTTTT.

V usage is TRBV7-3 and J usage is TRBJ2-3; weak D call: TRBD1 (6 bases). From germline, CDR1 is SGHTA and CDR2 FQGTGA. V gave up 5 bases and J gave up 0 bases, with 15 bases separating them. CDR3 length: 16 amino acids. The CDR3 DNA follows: TGTGCCAGCAGCCCCCAACCGGGACAAAGCACAGATACGCAGTATTTT. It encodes CASSPQPGQSTDTQYF.

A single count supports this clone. The CDR3 DNA is TGTGCCCTACAGGGAATGTCCTACGAGCAGTACTTC. As protein: CALQGMSYEQYF. The chain links TRBV2 to TRBJ2-7, with D possibly TRBD1 on 6 matching bases. The CDR3 totals 12 residues. V gave up 11 bases and J gave up 1 base, with 12 bases separating them. The germline gives CDR1 SNHLY, CDR2 FYNNEI.

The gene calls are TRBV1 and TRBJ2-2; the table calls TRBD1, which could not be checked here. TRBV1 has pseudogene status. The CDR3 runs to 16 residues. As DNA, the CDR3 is TGCACCAGCAGCCACCCGGACAGGGAGAACACCGGGGAGCTGTTTTTT. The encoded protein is CTSSHPDRENTGELFF.

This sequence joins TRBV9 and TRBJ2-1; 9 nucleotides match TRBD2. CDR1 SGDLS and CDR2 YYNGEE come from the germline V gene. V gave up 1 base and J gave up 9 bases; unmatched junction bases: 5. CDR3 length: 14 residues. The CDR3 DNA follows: TGTGCCAGCAGCGTATCAGCGGGAGGCACTGAGCAGTTCTTC. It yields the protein CASSVSAGGTEQFF.

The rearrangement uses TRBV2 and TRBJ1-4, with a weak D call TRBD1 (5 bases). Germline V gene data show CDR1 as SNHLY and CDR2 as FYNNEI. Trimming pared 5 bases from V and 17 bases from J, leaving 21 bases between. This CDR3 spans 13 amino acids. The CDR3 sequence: CASSLRQRNPLFF. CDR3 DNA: TGTGCCAGCAGTCTTCGACAGCGCAATCCACTTTTTTTT. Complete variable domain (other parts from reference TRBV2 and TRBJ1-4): EPEVTQTPSHQVTQMGQEVILRCVPISNHLYFYWYRQILGQKVEFLVSFYNNEISEKSEIFDDQFSVERPDGSNFTLKIRSTKLEDSAMYFCASSLRQRNPLFFGSGTQLSVL.

Here the CDR3 reads CASSPTSVGAKNIQYF. CDR3 nucleotides: TGTGCCAGCAGCCCGACTAGCGTCGGAGCCAAAAACATTCAGTACTTC. The chain has TRBV7-2 and TRBJ2-4; 8 nucleotides line up with TRBD2. Trimming at V came to 5 bases and at J to 0 bases, leaving 6 bases not matched to a gene. Germline V CDR1 and CDR2: SGHTA, FQGNSA. The CDR3 runs 16 residues.

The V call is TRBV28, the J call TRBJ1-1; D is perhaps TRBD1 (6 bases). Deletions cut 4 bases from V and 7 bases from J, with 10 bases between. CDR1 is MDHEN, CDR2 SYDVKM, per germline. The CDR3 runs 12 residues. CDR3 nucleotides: TGTGCCAGCAGTTCAGGGGCGGTTGAAGCTTTCTTT. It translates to CASSSGAVEAFF.

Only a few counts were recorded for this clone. Here the CDR3 reads CASSFTGTAYEQYF. The DNA of the CDR3 is TGCGCCAGCAGCTTCACCGGGACAGCCTACGAGCAGTACTTC. This chain links TRBV5-1 with TRBJ2-7, with TRBD1 matching over 7 bases. CDR1 SGHRS and CDR2 YFSETQ come from the germline V gene. This CDR3 has 14 amino acids. With 2 bases clipped from V and 2 bases from J, the junction kept 4 bases outside the gene matches.